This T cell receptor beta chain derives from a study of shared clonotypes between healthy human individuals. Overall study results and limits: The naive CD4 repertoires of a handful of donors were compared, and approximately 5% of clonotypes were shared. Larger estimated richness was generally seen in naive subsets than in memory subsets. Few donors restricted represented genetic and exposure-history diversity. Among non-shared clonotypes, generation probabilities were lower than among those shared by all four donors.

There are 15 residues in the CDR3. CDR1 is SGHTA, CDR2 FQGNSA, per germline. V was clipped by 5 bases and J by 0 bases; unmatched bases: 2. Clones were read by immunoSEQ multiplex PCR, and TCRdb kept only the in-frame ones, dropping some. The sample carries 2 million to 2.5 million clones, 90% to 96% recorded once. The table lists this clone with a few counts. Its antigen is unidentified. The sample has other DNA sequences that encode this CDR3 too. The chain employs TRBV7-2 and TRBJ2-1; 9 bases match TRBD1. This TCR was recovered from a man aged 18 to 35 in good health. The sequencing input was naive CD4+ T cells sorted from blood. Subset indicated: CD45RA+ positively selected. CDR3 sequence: CASSTDRGSYNEQFF. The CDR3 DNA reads TGTGCCAGCAGCACGGACAGGGGCTCCTACAATGAGCAGTTCTTC.